The sequence of this T cell receptor (beta chain) was determined in a study of control samples from healthy donors and cancer patients. This CDR3 is built from 14 residues. Looked up from germline, CDR1 is SNHLY and CDR2 is FYNNEI. J gave up 8 bases and V 5 bases, and 8 bases lay outside the gene matches. Method: immunoSEQ multiplex PCR; TCRdb's copy keeps in-frame clones and lacks some. Of 40,000 to 60,000 clones listed, about 88% are singletons. Sequencing input: PBMCs. The V gene is TRBV2, the J gene TRBJ2-4; 8 bases line up with TRBD1. This TCR was sampled from a man aged 45 to 65 with head and neck cancer. The CDR3 protein is CASSPDTTGDIQYF. The CDR3, as DNA: TGTGCCAGCAGTCCAGATACGACAGGGGACATTCAGTACTTC. Based on the CDR3 plus reference TRBV2 and TRBJ2-4, the full variable domain is EPEVTQTPSHQVTQMGQEVILRCVPISNHLYFYWYRQILGQKVEFLVSFYNNEISEKSEIFDDQFSVERPDGSNFTLKIRSTKLEDSAMYFCASSPDTTGDIQYFGAGTRLSVL.